This T cell receptor (beta chain) was captured by sequencing in a study of technical replicates of blood from a few donors. CDR1 and CDR2 (germline): PRHDT, FYEKMQ (reference sequence). V lost 0 bases and J 0 bases, leaving 12 bases between the germline ends. The CDR3 loop spans 17 amino acids. Some clones are missing from TCRdb's copy, which holds only in-frame ones; the method was immunoSEQ multiplex PCR. This table holds about 54,000 clones, 90% to 95% found once. V usage is TRBV13 and J usage is TRBJ1-3; D unclear. The sample comprised T cells isolated from PBMCs. The clonotype was recovered from a human donor in good health. CDR3 loop: CASSLGRRPTSGNTIYF. DNA for the CDR3: TGTGCCAGCAGCTTAGGCCGGAGGCCGACCTCTGGAAACACCATATATTTT.